The 15 T cell receptor beta chains below were found in one sample sequenced in a study of CD8 T cells in Susac syndrome. With random hexamers, about 0.45 to 1 ug RNA was reverse transcribed. TCRdb passed the immunoSEQ multiplex PCR reads through MiXCR, listing each CDR3 protein once. The sample consists of 90,000 or so distinct CDR3 sequences, just under 95% of them appearing once. Specimen: CD8+ T cells from PBMCs. All receptors derive from a human donor in good health.

V is TRBV29-1 and J is TRBJ1-1; a weak D match, TRBD1 (6 bases). This CDR3 has 11 amino acids. Germline CDR1 and CDR2: SQVTM and ANQGSEA. Trimming left V 7 bases short and J 11 bases short, with 17 bases between. The CDR3 protein is CSALGGAVAFF. CDR3 DNA sequence: TGCAGCGCTTTAGGGGGGGCTGTGGCTTTCTTT.

This clonotype was picked up one time. The V gene is TRBV6-5, the J gene TRBJ2-7, with TRBD1 as a possible D gene (7 bases). This CDR3 region has 13 residues. The V and J ends lost 2 bases and 7 bases respectively, with 12 bases between them. CDR1 is MNHEY, CDR2 SVGAGI, per germline. The CDR3 protein is CASSYRAGGEQYF. In nucleotides, the CDR3 is TGTGCCAGCAGTTACCGGGCAGGGGGGGAGCAGTACTTC.

This clonotype was seen only once. The V and J genes are TRBV29-1 and TRBJ1-1, with D maybe TRBD1 (6 bases). The germline V and J ends were trimmed by 7 bases and 1 base, with 13 bases remaining between them. Germline loops: CDR1 SQVTM, CDR2 ANQGSEA. This CDR3 region has 13 residues. CDR3 loop: CSAPDSPNTEAFF. CDR3 DNA sequence: TGCAGCGCCCCGGACAGCCCGAACACTGAAGCTTTCTTT.

This sequence joins TRBV7-8 and TRBJ2-7, with D tentatively TRBD1 or TRBD2 (5 bases each). Trimming removed 5 bases from V and 2 bases from J, with 16 bases in between. CDR3 size: 15 residues. Germline lookup yields CDR1 SGHVS and CDR2 FQNEAQ. CDR3 bases: TGTGCCAGCAGCCACGGGACGGAAGGGCCCTACGAGCAGTACTTC. It codes for CASSHGTEGPYEQYF.

The V call is TRBV3-1, the J call TRBJ2-7; D is ambiguous. This CDR3 has 13 amino acids. Per the germline V gene, CDR1 is LGHDT and CDR2 is YNNKEL (reference sequence). Trimming removed 0 bases at V and 0 bases at J, with 3 bases between. CDR3 region: CASSQDISYEQYF. CDR3 DNA: TGTGCCAGCAGCCAAGACATCTCCTACGAGCAGTACTTC.

This clonotype showed up just once. At one end, the junction sequence differs from germline, possibly due to a read error. The chain is built from TRBV19 and TRBJ1-1; D is ambiguous. This CDR3 is 12 amino acids long. Germline lookup yields CDR1 LNHDA and CDR2 SQIVND (reference sequence). CDR3 bases: TGTGCCACCCTTGGGCCGATACTCGAAGCCTTCTTT. Protein product: CATLGPILEAFF.

Here the CDR3 reads CASSLASSTPYNEQFF. In DNA form, the CDR3 reads TGCGCCAGCAGCTTGGCCTCCTCGACACCCTACAATGAGCAGTTCTTC. This sequence joins TRBV5-1 and TRBJ2-1, with D uncertain. Per germline, CDR1 SGHRS and CDR2 YFSETQ. The CDR3 consists of 16 residues. V lost 0 bases to trimming and J lost 2 bases, with 12 bases between them.

The chain employs TRBV13 and TRBJ2-3; 9 bases align to TRBD1. Germline assignment: CDR1 PRHDT and CDR2 FYEKMQ (reference sequence). J gave up 3 bases and V 5 bases, and 9 bases lay outside the gene matches. CDR3 size: 16 residues. CDR3 DNA: TGTGCCAGCAGCCACGGGGGGACAGGGATAACAGATACGCAGTATTTT. Translation gives CASSHGGTGITDTQYF.

This CDR3 is CASSEAKNIQYF. CDR3 nucleotides: TGTGCCAGCAGCGAAGCCAAAAACATTCAGTACTTC. This chain links TRBV5-4 with TRBJ2-4; no firm D call. From germline, CDR1 is SGHNT and CDR2 YYREEE (reference sequence). There are 12 residues in the CDR3. V was clipped by 4 bases and J by 0 bases, with 2 bases between them.

This chain's CDR3 is CASTKGGNQPQHF. DNA for the CDR3: TGCGCCAGCACAAAAGGAGGCAATCAGCCCCAGCATTTT. V gene TRBV23-1 combines with J gene TRBJ1-5; D unclear. TRBV23-1 is flagged as an ORF with uncertain function. V was clipped by 7 bases and J by 2 bases, with 9 bases between them. This CDR3 is 13 amino acids long.

V and J are TRBV9 and TRBJ2-3; D is ambiguous. The ends were cut back, 3 bases at V and 2 bases at J, with 4 bases in the middle. Germline assignment: CDR1 SGDLS and CDR2 YYNGEE. The CDR3 has 12 amino acids. The CDR3 region is CASSGITDTQYF. Written as DNA, the CDR3 is TGTGCCAGCAGCGGAATCACAGATACGCAGTATTTT.

This chain uses TRBV7-3 with TRBJ1-2, with 7 bases lining up with TRBD1. The V segment lost 1 base and the J segment 2 bases; nucleotides outside the gene matches: 4. CDR1 and CDR2 (germline): SGHTA, FQGTGA. The CDR3 has 15 amino acids. In DNA, the CDR3 is TGTGCCAGCAGCTTAAGTCCAGGGGGGAACTATGGCTACACCTTC. Protein: CASSLSPGGNYGYTF. Combining the CDR3 with reference TRBV7-3 and TRBJ1-2 gives the whole variable domain GAGVSQTPSNKVTEKGKYVELRCDPISGHTALYWYRQSLGQGPEFLIYFQGTGAADDSGLPNDRFFAVRPEGSVSTLKIQRTERGDSAVYLCASSLSPGGNYGYTFGSGTRLTVV.

This rearrangement joins TRBV24-1 to TRBJ2-3; the D gene is possibly TRBD1 (6 bases). V was cut by 2 bases and J by 6 bases, with 17 bases left in between. The CDR3 is 16 residues long. Germline V gives CDR1 KGHDR, CDR2 SFDVKD. In nucleotides, the CDR3 is TGTGCCACCAGTGATTCACGACAGGACTCAAGGGATACGCAGTATTTT. Amino acid sequence: CATSDSRQDSRDTQYF.

The chain combines TRBV12-3 or TRBV12-4 with TRBJ1-3; D gene ambiguous. V shed 5 bases and J shed 2 bases, with 10 bases lying between them. This CDR3 has 14 amino acids. The CDR3 reads CASSPPVAGNTIYF. The CDR3 coding sequence is TGTGCCAGCAGTCCACCGGTTGCTGGAAACACCATATATTTT.

The chain links TRBV14 to TRBJ2-2, with 8 bases fitting TRBD1. Germline V gene data show CDR1 as SGHDN and CDR2 as FVKESK. The CDR3 has 15 residues. Trimming cost V 0 bases and J 9 bases; bases outside gene matches: 6. CDR3 sequence reads: CASSQEGQGPRELFF. DNA of the CDR3: TGTGCCAGCAGCCAAGAAGGACAGGGCCCCCGGGAGCTGTTTTTT.